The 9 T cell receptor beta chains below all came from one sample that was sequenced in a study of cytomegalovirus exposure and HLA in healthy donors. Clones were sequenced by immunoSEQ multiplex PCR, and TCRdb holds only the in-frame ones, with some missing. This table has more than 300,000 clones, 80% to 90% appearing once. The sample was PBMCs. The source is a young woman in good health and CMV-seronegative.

The CDR3 region is CASRTPSSGGTDTQYF. CDR3 bases: TGTGCCAGCAGAACCCCCTCCAGCGGAGGCACAGATACGCAGTATTTT. The chain has TRBV28 and TRBJ2-3; D possibly corresponds to TRBD2 (5 bases). Looked up from germline, CDR1 is MDHEN and CDR2 is SYDVKM. This CDR3 has 16 amino acids. V was cut by 6 bases and J by 1 base, with 17 bases left in between.

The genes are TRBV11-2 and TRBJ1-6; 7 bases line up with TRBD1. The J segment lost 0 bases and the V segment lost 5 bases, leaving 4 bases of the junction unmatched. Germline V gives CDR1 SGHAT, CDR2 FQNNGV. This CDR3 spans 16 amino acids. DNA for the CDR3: TGTGCCAGCAGCCACTACAGGGGCTCCTATAATTCACCCCTCCACTTT. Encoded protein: CASSHYRGSYNSPLHF.

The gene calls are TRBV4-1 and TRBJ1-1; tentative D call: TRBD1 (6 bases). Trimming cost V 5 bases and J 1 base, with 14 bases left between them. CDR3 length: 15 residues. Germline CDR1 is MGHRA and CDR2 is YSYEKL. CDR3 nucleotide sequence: TGCGCCAGCAGCTCAGGGGCAGCAGGGAACACTGAAGCTTTCTTT. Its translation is CASSSGAAGNTEAFF.

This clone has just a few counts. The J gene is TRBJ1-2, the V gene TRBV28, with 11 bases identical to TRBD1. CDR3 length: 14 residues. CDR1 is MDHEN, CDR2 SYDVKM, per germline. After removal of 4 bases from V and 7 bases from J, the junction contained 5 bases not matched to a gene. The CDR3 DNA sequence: TGTGCCAGCAGTTCCGGACAGGGGGCGATTGGCTACACCTTC. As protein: CASSSGQGAIGYTF.

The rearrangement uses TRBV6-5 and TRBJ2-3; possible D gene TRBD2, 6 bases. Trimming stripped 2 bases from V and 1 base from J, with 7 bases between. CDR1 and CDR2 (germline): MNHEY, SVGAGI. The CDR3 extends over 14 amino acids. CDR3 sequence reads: CASSYQRGTDTQYF. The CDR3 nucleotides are TGTGCCAGCAGTTACCAGCGGGGCACAGATACGCAGTATTTT.

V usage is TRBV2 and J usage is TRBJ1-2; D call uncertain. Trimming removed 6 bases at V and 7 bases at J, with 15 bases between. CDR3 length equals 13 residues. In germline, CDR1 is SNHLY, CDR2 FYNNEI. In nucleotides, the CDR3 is TGTGCCAGCAGACGTGTCGGTTCTGGTGGCTACACCTTC. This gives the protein CASRRVGSGGYTF.

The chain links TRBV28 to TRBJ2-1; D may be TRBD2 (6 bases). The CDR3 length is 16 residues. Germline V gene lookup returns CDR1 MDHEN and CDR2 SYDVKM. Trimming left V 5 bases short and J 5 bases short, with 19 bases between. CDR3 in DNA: TGTGCCAGCAGTGATCCTCGAGGGAGGATGGACAATGAGCAGTTCTTC. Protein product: CASSDPRGRMDNEQFF.

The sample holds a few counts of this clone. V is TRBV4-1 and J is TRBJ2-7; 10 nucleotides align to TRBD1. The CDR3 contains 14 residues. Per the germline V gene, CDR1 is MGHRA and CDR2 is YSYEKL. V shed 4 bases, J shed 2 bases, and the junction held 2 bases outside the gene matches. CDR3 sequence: CASSPGQGAYEQYF. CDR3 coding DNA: TGCGCCAGCAGCCCTGGACAGGGGGCCTACGAGCAGTACTTC.

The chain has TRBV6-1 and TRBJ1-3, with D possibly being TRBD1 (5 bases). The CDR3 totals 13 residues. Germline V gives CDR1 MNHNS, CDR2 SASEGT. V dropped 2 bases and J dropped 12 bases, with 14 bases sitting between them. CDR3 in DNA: TGTGCCAGCAGTGAATCTAGACTGGGGGGCATATATTTT. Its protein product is CASSESRLGGIYF.